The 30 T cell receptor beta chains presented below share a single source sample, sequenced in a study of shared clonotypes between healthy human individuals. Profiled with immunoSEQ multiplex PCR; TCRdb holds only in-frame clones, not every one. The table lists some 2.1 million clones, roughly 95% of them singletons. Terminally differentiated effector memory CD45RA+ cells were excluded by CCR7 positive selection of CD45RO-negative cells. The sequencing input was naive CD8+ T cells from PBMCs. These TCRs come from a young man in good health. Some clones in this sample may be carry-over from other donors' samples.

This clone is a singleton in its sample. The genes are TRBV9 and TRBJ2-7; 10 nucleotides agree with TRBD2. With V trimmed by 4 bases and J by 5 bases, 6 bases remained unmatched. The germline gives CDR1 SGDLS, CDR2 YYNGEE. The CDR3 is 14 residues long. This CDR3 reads CASSLSGRADEQYF. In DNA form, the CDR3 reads TGTGCCAGCAGCCTGAGCGGGAGGGCCGACGAGCAGTACTTC.

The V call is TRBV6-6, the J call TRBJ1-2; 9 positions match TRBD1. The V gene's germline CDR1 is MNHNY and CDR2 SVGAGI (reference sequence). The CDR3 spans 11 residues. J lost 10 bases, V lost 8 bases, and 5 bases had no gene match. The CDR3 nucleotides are TGTGCCAGCCTCGGGACAGGGACCTACACCTTC. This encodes CASLGTGTYTF.

CDR3 sequence: CASSLTGQLQETQYF. CDR3 bases: TGTGCCAGCAGCTTGACGGGACAACTCCAAGAGACCCAGTACTTC. The chain uses TRBV5-4 and TRBJ2-5, with D possibly being TRBD1 (6 bases). CDR1 is SGHNT and CDR2 is YYREEE in the germline V gene (reference sequence). CDR3 size: 15 residues. V lost 1 base to trimming and J lost 1 base, with 11 bases between them.

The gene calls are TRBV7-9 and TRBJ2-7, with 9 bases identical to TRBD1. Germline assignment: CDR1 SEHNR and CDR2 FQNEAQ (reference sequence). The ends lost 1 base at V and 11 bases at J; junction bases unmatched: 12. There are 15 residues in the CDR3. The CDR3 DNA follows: TGTGCCAGCAGCTTAGAATCGGGGACAGGGAAGGTGAAGTACTTC. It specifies CASSLESGTGKVKYF.

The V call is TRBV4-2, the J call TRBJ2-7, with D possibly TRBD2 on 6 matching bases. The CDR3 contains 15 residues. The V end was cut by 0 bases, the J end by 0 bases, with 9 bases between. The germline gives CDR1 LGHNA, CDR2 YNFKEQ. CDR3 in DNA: TGTGCCAGCAGCCAAGATCGCGGGACCTCCTACGAGCAGTACTTC. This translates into CASSQDRGTSYEQYF.

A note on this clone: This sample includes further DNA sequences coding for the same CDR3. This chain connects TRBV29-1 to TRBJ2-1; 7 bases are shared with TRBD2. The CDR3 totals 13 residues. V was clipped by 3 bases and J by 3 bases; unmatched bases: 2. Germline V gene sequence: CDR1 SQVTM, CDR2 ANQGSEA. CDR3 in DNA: TGCAGCGTTGAGCTAGCGGTCTACAATGAGCAGTTCTTC. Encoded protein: CSVELAVYNEQFF.

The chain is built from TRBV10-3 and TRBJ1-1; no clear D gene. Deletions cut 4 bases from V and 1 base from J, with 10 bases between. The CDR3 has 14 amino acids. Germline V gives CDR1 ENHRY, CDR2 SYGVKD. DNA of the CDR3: TGTGCCATCAGTGTAACTACAGAGAACACTGAAGCTTTCTTT. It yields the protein CAISVTTENTEAFF.

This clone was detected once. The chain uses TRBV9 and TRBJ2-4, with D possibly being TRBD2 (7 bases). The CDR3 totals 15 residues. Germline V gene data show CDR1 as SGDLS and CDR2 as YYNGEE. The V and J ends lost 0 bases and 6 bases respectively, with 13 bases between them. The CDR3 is CASSVGRGLGNIQYF. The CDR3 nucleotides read TGTGCCAGCAGCGTAGGGCGGGGGCTCGGAAACATTCAGTACTTC.

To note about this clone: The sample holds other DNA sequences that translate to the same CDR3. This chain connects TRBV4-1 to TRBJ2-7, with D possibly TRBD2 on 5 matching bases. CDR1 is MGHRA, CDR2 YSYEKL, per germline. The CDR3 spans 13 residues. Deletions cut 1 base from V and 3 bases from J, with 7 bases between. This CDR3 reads CASSQGGNYEQYF. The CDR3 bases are TGCGCCAGCAGCCAAGGAGGGAACTACGAGCAGTACTTC.

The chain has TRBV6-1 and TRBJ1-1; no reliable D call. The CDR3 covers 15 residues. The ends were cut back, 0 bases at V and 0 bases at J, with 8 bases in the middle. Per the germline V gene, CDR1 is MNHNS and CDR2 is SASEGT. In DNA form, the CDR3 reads TGTGCCAGCAGTGAAGCGCTTCGGGTGAACACTGAAGCTTTCTTT. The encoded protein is CASSEALRVNTEAFF.

In DNA form, the CDR3 reads TGCGCCAGCAGTGAGATCGGGGAGCCCCAGCATTTT. Translation gives CASSEIGEPQHF. This chain connects TRBV10-2 to TRBJ1-5; D is unresolved. V dropped 2 bases and J dropped 8 bases, with 7 bases sitting between them. This CDR3 region has 12 residues. Germline loops: CDR1 WSHSY, CDR2 SAAADI.

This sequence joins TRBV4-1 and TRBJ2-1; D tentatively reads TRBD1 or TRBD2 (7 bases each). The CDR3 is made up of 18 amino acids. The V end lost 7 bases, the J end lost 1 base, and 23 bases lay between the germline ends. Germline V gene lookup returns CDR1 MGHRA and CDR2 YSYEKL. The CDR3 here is CASTTRGGGAGSYNEQFF. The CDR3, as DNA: TGCGCCAGCACCACGAGGGGAGGGGGCGCCGGATCCTACAATGAGCAGTTCTTC.

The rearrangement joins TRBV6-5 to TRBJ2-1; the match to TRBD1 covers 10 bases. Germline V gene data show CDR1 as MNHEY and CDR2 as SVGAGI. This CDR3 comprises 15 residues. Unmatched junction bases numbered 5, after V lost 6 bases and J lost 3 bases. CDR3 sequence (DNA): TGTGCCAGCAGCCTCGGACAGGGGGACTACAATGAGCAGTTCTTC. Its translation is CASSLGQGDYNEQFF.

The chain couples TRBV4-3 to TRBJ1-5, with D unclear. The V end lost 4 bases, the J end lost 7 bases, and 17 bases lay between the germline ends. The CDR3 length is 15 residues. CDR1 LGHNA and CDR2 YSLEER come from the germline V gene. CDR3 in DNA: TGCGCCAGCAGCCCCTACCTGGACTCGACACAGCCCCAGCATTTT. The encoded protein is CASSPYLDSTQPQHF.

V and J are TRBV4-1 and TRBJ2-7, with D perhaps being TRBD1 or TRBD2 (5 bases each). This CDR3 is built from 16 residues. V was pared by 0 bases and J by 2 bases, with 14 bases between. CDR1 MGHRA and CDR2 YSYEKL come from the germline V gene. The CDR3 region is CASSQDNGARPYEQYF. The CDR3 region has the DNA TGCGCCAGCAGCCAAGATAACGGGGCTCGTCCCTACGAGCAGTACTTC.

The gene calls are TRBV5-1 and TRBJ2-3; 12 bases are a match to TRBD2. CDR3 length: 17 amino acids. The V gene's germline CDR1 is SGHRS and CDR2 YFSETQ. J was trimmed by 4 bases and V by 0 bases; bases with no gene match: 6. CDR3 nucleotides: TGCGCCAGCAGCTTGGCCCCTAGCGGGAGGGCCCCAGATACGCAGTATTTT. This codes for CASSLAPSGRAPDTQYF.

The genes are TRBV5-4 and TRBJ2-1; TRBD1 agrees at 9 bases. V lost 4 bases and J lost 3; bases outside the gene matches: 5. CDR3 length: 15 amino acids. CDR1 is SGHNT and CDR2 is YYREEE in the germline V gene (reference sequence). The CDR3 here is CASSLGQGIYNEQFF. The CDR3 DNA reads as TGTGCCAGCAGCCTGGGACAGGGAATCTACAATGAGCAGTTCTTC.

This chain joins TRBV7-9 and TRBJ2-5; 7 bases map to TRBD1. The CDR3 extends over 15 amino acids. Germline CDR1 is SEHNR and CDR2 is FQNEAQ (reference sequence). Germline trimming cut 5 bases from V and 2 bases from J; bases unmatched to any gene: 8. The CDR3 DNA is TGTGCCAGCAGCCCACCGGGACAGATACAAGAGACCCAGTACTTC. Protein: CASSPPGQIQETQYF.

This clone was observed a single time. CDR3 residues: CASSEALGYVHLFF. CDR3 coding DNA: TGTGCCAGCAGTGAAGCGCTTGGCTACGTCCACCTGTTTTTT. V usage is TRBV2 and J usage is TRBJ1-4; the D is unclear. The V gene's germline CDR1 is SNHLY and CDR2 FYNNEI. The CDR3 consists of 14 residues. The V end lost 0 bases, the J end lost 14 bases, and 16 bases lay between the germline ends.

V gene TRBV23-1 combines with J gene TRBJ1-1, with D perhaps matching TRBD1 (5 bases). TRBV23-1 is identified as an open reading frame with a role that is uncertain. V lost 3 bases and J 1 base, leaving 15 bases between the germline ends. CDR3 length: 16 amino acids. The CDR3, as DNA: TGCGCCAGCAGTCATTGGGGCTTGGCTGAGAACACTGAAGCTTTCTTT. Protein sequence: CASSHWGLAENTEAFF.

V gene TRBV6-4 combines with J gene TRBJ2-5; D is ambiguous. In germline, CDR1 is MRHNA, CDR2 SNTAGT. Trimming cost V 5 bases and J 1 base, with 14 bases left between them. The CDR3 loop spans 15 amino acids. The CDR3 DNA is TGTGCCAGCAGTTGTCCAATTTGTTGCCAAGAGACCCAGTACTTC. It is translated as CASSCPICCQETQYF.

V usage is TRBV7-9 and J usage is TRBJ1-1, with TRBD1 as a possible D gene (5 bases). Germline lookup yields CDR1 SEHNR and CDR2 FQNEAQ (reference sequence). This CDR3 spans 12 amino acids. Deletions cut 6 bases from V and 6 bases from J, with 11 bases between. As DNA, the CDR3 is TGTGCCAGCAGACAGACAGAGCCTGAAGCTTTCTTT. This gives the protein CASRQTEPEAFF.

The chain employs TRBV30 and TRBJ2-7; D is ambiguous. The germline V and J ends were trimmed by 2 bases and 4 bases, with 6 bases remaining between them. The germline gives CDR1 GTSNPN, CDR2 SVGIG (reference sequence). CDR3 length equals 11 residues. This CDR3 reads CAWSPKYEQYF. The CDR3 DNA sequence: TGTGCCTGGAGTCCGAAGTACGAGCAGTACTTC. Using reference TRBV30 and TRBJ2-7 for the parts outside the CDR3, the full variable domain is SQTIHQWPATLVQPVGSPLSLECTVEGTSNPNLYWYRQAAGRGLQLLFYSVGIGQISSEVPQNLSASRPQDRQFILSSKKLLLSDSGFYLCAWSPKYEQYFGPGTRLTVT.

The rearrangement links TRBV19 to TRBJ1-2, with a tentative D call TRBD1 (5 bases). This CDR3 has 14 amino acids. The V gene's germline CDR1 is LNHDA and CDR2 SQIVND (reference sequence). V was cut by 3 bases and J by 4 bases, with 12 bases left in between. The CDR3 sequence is CASSIGVGGYGYTF. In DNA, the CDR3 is TGTGCCAGTAGTATCGGCGTCGGGGGCTATGGCTACACCTTC.

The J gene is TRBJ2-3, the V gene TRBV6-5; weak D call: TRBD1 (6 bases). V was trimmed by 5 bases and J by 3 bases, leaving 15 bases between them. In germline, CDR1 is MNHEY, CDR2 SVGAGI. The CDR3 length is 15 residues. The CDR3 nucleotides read TGTGCCAGCAGTCCCCTGGGGGCATGGACAGATACGCAGTATTTT. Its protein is CASSPLGAWTDTQYF.

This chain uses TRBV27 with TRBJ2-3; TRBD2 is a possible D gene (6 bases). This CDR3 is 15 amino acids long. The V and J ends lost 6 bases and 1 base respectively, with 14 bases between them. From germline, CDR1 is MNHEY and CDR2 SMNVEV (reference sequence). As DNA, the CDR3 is TGTGCCAGCAGCGGCGGGACCCGTGGCACAGATACGCAGTATTTT. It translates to CASSGGTRGTDTQYF.

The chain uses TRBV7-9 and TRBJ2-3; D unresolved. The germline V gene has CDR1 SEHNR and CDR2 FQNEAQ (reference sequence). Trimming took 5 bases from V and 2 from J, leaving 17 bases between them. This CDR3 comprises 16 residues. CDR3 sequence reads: CASSPQERGITDTQYF. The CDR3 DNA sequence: TGTGCCAGCAGCCCGCAGGAAAGAGGTATCACAGATACGCAGTATTTT.

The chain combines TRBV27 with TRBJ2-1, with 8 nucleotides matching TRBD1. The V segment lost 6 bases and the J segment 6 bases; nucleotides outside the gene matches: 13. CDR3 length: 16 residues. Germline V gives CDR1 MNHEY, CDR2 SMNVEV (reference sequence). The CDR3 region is CASRSSPGGVSNEQFF. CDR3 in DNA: TGTGCCAGCAGGTCTTCCCCAGGGGGCGTATCCAATGAGCAGTTCTTC.

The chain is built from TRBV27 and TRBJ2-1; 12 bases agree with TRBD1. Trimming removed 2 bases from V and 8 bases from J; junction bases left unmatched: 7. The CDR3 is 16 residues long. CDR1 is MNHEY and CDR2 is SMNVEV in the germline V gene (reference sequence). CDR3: CASSLPPGTGGHEQFF. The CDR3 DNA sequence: TGTGCCAGCAGTTTACCCCCTGGGACAGGGGGCCATGAGCAGTTCTTC.

CDR3 protein: CAWSPRGGGEQFF. The CDR3 bases are TGTGCCTGGAGTCCTCGGGGAGGTGGAGAGCAGTTCTTC. The chain carries TRBV30 and TRBJ2-1; D possibly corresponds to TRBD2 (6 bases). Germline V gene lookup returns CDR1 GTSNPN and CDR2 SVGIG (reference sequence). Trimming shortened V by 2 bases and J by 10 bases, and 15 bases separated the two germline ends. The CDR3 covers 13 residues.